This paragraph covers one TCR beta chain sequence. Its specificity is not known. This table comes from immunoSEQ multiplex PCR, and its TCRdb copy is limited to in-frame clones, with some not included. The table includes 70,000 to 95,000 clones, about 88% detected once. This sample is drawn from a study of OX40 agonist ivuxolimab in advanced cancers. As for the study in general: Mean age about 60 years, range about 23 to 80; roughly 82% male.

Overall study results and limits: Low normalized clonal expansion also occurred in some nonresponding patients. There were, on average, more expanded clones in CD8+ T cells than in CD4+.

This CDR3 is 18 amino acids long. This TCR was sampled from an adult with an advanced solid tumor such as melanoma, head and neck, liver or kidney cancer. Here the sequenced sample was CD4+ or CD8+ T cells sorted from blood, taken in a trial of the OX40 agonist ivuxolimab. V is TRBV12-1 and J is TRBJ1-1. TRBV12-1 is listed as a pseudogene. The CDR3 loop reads CASSFVPRKGGTNTEAFF. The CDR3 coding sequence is TGTGCCAGCAGCTTTGTCCCCCGGAAGGGTGGAACGAACACTGAAGCTTTCTTT.